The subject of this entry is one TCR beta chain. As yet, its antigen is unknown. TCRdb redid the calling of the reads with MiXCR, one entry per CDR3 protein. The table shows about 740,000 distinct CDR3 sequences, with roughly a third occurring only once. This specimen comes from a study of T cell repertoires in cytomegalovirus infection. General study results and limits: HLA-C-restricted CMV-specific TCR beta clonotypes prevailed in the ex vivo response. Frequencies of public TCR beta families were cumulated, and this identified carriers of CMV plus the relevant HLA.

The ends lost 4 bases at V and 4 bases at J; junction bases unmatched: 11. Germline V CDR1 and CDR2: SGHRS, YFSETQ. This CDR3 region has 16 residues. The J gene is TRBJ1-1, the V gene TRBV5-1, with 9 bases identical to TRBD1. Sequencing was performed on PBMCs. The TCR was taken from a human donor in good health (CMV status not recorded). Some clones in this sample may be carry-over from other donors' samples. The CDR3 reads CASSPRPTQGATEAFF. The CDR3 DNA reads TGCGCCAGCAGCCCCCGGCCCACACAGGGGGCCACTGAAGCTTTCTTT.